The clone carrying this TCR beta chain was counted a few times. No antigen is known for it. Reverse transcribing all isolated RNA meant expressed TCRB transcripts were sequenced. Clones were sequenced by immunoSEQ multiplex PCR, and TCRdb holds only the in-frame ones, with some missing. Here the sample spans about 340,000 clones, less than 9.5% being singletons. The data originate from a study of beta chain features in type 1 diabetes. At the level of the study: There was similarity between patients and healthy donors in age, gender and cell yields.

Study conclusions and caveats: Type 1 diabetes patients had moderately but significantly shorter TCRB CDR3s in all four CD4+ subsets. At VDJ recombination sites, type 1 diabetes patients had fewer insertions and more deleted nucleotides. The similarity of naive, central memory and Treg TCRB repertoires appeared greater among patients than among healthy donors.

The CDR3 spans 15 residues. From germline, CDR1 is SGHRS and CDR2 YFSETQ. V shed 3 bases and J 2 bases; nucleotides not matched to a gene: 4. The clonotype was recovered from a young woman in good health. The chain is built from TRBV5-1 and TRBJ2-2; TRBD1 aligns across 7 bases. The sequenced sample was central memory CD4+ T cells from blood. Written as DNA, the CDR3 is TGCGCCAGCAGCTCACAGGGGCATAACACCGGGGAGCTGTTTTTT. As protein: CASSSQGHNTGELFF.